This passage covers 24 T cell receptor beta chains from one sample sequenced in a study of PD-L1 blockade in urothelial cancer. Time point noted: pretreatment peripheral blood. Using immunoSEQ multiplex PCR, the repertoire was profiled, and TCRdb retains in-frame clones only, with some absent. The data contain around 63,000 clones, approximately 75% of them singletons. The source was PBMCs, collected around atezolizumab (anti-PD-L1) treatment. These receptors came from an older man with urothelial cancer.

Only a few counts were recorded for this clone. This chain uses TRBV5-1 with TRBJ1-2; no definite D call. CDR1 is SGHRS and CDR2 is YFSETQ in the germline V gene. This CDR3 has 14 amino acids. Trimming shortened V by 4 bases and J by 7 bases, and 17 bases separated the two germline ends. Written as DNA, the CDR3 is TGCGCCAGCAGCGAAGAAGTAGGCGGTGGTGGCTACACCTTC. Its translation is CASSEEVGGGGYTF. Drawing the rest from reference TRBV5-1 and TRBJ1-2, the complete variable domain is KAGVTQTPRYLIKTRGQQVTLSCSPISGHRSVSWYQQTPGQGLQFLFEYFSETQRNKGNFPGRFSGRQFSNSRSEMNVSTLELGDSALYLCASSEEVGGGGYTFGSGTRLTVV.

The rearrangement uses TRBV28 and TRBJ2-3; 10 bases fit TRBD2. Germline CDR1 and CDR2: MDHEN and SYDVKM. Germline trimming cut 6 bases from V and 1 base from J; bases unmatched to any gene: 1. The CDR3 has 14 amino acids. For the CDR3, the DNA is TGTGCCAGCAGGGGGACTAGCGGCACAGATACGCAGTATTTT. Amino acids: CASRGTSGTDTQYF.

The rearrangement links TRBV9 to TRBJ2-1, with 12 bases fitting TRBD2. Looked up from germline, CDR1 is SGDLS and CDR2 is YYNGEE. The trim removed 4 bases at V and 3 bases at J, leaving 5 bases unmatched. CDR3 length: 16 amino acids. In nucleotides, the CDR3 is TGTGCCAGCAGCCCGGGGGGACTAGCGGGCTACAATGAGCAGTTCTTC. It codes for CASSPGGLAGYNEQFF.

As for this clone: The sample carries other DNA sequences with the same CDR3. The V call is TRBV18, the J call TRBJ2-1, with D possibly matching TRBD2 (6 bases). Between the trimmed V and J ends, which lost 3 bases and 4 bases, there was a span of 16 bases. Germline assignment: CDR1 KGHSH and CDR2 LQKENI. The CDR3 totals 16 residues. The CDR3 protein is CASSPSAGGGYNEQFF. The CDR3 bases are TGTGCCAGCTCACCTTCAGCGGGTGGGGGATACAATGAGCAGTTCTTC.

The table lists this clone with a count of one. V is TRBV6-1 and J is TRBJ2-5; 10 bases are shared with TRBD1. V shed 6 bases and J 3 bases; nucleotides not matched to a gene: 7. This CDR3 is 15 amino acids long. Germline assignment: CDR1 MNHNS and CDR2 SASEGT. The CDR3 region is CASSVTGTGEETQYF. CDR3 sequence (DNA): TGTGCCAGCAGCGTGACCGGGACAGGGGAAGAGACCCAGTACTTC.

The V and J genes are TRBV5-6 and TRBJ1-1; D uncertain. Germline assignment: CDR1 SGHDT and CDR2 YYEEEE. The CDR3 is 15 amino acids. Trimming pared 0 bases from V and 4 bases from J, leaving 13 bases between. CDR3 nucleotide sequence: TGTGCCAGCAGCTTGGAGGCGGGAGGGTTCACTGAAGCTTTCTTT. Residues: CASSLEAGGFTEAFF.

The J gene is TRBJ1-2, the V gene TRBV5-1; D is possibly TRBD1 (6 bases). This CDR3 has 17 residues. Between the trimmed V and J ends, which lost 4 bases and 4 bases, there was a span of 23 bases. Per germline, CDR1 SGHRS and CDR2 YFSETQ. CDR3 nucleotides: TGCGCCAGCAGCGGGAAAAGGACAGAACAAAACCTCTATGGCTACACCTTC. Its translation is CASSGKRTEQNLYGYTF.

The chain carries TRBV11-3 and TRBJ2-1; no clear D. Between the trimmed V and J ends, which lost 5 bases and 0 bases, there was a span of 5 bases. The V gene's germline CDR1 is SGHNT and CDR2 YENEEA. The CDR3 consists of 13 residues. CDR3 bases: TGTGCCAGCAGCCAGGACTCCTACAATGAGCAGTTCTTC. This gives the protein CASSQDSYNEQFF. The variable domain in full, completed from reference TRBV11-3 and TRBJ2-1, reads EAGVVQSPRYKIIEKKQPVAFWCNPISGHNTLYWYLQNLGQGPELLIRYENEEAVDDSQLPKDRFSAERLKGVDSTLKIQPAELGDSAVYLCASSQDSYNEQFFGPGTRLTVL.

The rearrangement joins TRBV5-6 to TRBJ2-4; D is uncertain. V dropped 2 bases and J dropped 2 bases, with 8 bases sitting between them. This CDR3 comprises 14 residues. Germline assignment: CDR1 SGHDT and CDR2 YYEEEE. This CDR3 reads CASSFAETKNIQYF. CDR3 nucleotide sequence: TGTGCCAGCAGCTTTGCGGAGACCAAAAACATTCAGTACTTC.

The chain is built from TRBV27 and TRBJ1-2; 8 bases are shared with TRBD1. CDR1 and CDR2 from the germline V gene are MNHEY and SMNVEV (reference sequence). The CDR3 contains 13 residues. V gave up 2 bases and J gave up 8 bases; unmatched junction bases: 4. The CDR3 loop reads CASSLRDRHGYTF. The CDR3 bases are TGTGCCAGCAGTTTAAGGGACAGGCACGGCTACACCTTC.

The chain employs TRBV5-1 and TRBJ2-1, with 7 positions matching TRBD2. Germline lookup yields CDR1 SGHRS and CDR2 YFSETQ. V dropped 4 bases and J dropped 6; count of bases not matched to a gene: 16. The CDR3 length is 17 residues. CDR3 in amino acids: CASSLPSGGGSGNEQFF. The CDR3 region has the DNA TGCGCCAGCAGCCTACCTAGTGGAGGCGGGAGCGGCAATGAGCAGTTCTTC.

The chain links TRBV28 to TRBJ1-1, with D unresolved. Trimming removed 5 bases from V and 1 base from J, with 8 bases in between. The length of the CDR3 is 13 residues. Germline V gene data show CDR1 as MDHEN and CDR2 as SYDVKM. The CDR3 sequence is CASSPSWNTEAFF. The DNA of the CDR3 is TGTGCCAGCAGTCCCTCCTGGAACACTGAAGCTTTCTTT. The full variable domain, rest sourced from reference TRBV28 and TRBJ1-1, is DVKVTQSSRYLVKRTGEKVFLECVQDMDHENMFWYRQDPGLGLRLIYFSYDVKMKEKGDIPEGYSVSREKKERFSLILESASTNQTSMYLCASSPSWNTEAFFGQGTRLTVV.

This chain links TRBV6-5 with TRBJ1-5; TRBD1 might be the D (5 bases). The V end was cut by 7 bases, the J end by 7 bases, with 14 bases between. Germline lookup yields CDR1 MNHEY and CDR2 SVGAGI. This CDR3 has 13 amino acids. The chain's CDR3 is CASTPTVTQPQHF. The CDR3 coding sequence is TGTGCCAGCACCCCGACAGTTACCCAGCCCCAGCATTTT.

This chain links TRBV6-5 with TRBJ2-7; perhaps TRBD1 as D (6 bases). Looked up from germline, CDR1 is MNHEY and CDR2 is SVGAGI. The length of the CDR3 is 15 residues. Trimming shortened V by 5 bases and J by 6 bases, and 20 bases separated the two germline ends. CDR3 in DNA: TGTGCCAGCAGTCCCCGAGCCGGGACACCTGTCGAGCAGTACTTC. It is translated as CASSPRAGTPVEQYF.

J is TRBJ2-7 and V is TRBV6-1; 7 nucleotides line up with TRBD1. The CDR3 contains 16 residues. V gave up 3 bases and J gave up 0 bases; unmatched junction bases: 8. Per germline, CDR1 MNHNS and CDR2 SASEGT. Written as DNA, the CDR3 is TGTGCCAGCAGTGAGGGGCCAGGGGGAAACTCCTACGAGCAGTACTTC. Translated: CASSEGPGGNSYEQYF.

This chain links TRBV5-1 with TRBJ1-5, with 10 bases fitting TRBD1. The CDR3 extends over 15 amino acids. Germline assignment: CDR1 SGHRS and CDR2 YFSETQ. The junction had 8 bases not matched to a gene; V was cut back by 8 bases and J by 3 bases. CDR3 sequence: CASSQGTGVNQPQHF. CDR3 DNA: TGCGCCAGTTCCCAGGGGACAGGGGTCAATCAGCCCCAGCATTTT. Complete variable domain (other parts from reference TRBV5-1 and TRBJ1-5): KAGVTQTPRYLIKTRGQQVTLSCSPISGHRSVSWYQQTPGQGLQFLFEYFSETQRNKGNFPGRFSGRQFSNSRSEMNVSTLELGDSALYLCASSQGTGVNQPQHFGDGTRLSIL.

The J gene is TRBJ2-1, the V gene TRBV5-6; D remains ambiguous. The CDR3 is made up of 13 amino acids. CDR1 is SGHDT, CDR2 YYEEEE, per germline. The V and J ends lost 4 bases and 5 bases respectively, with 10 bases between them. CDR3 loop: CASSPRTDNEQFF. CDR3 nucleotide sequence: TGTGCCAGCAGCCCTCGTACTGACAATGAGCAGTTCTTC. Filled out from reference TRBV5-6 and TRBJ2-1, the complete variable domain reads DAGVTQSPTHLIKTRGQQVTLRCSPKSGHDTVSWYQQALGQGPQFIFQYYEEEERQRGNFPDRFSGHQFPNYSSELNVNALLLGDSALYLCASSPRTDNEQFFGPGTRLTVL.

The chain recombines TRBV4-3 with TRBJ2-7, with unresolved D. Germline values: CDR1 LGHNA, CDR2 YSLEER. The CDR3 loop spans 13 amino acids. V dropped 1 base and J dropped 7 bases, with 11 bases sitting between them. The CDR3 nucleotides are TGCGCCAGCAGCCAAGTTGTCAGCGAAGAGCAGTACTTC. This encodes CASSQVVSEEQYF.

This rearrangement joins TRBV30 to TRBJ1-1, with D uncertain. The V gene lost 0 bases and the J gene lost 6 bases, with 20 bases spanning the gap. The CDR3 runs 16 residues. The germline V gene has CDR1 GTSNPN and CDR2 SVGIG (reference sequence). The CDR3 bases are TGTGCCTGGAGTGTATATTGGTACGGAGGGCAAGCTGAAGCTTTCTTT. This sequence encodes CAWSVYWYGGQAEAFF.

This clone was seen only once. The chain carries TRBV7-2 and TRBJ1-5, with 10 bases lining up with TRBD1. The CDR3 length is 14 residues. Germline trimming cut 5 bases from V and 5 bases from J; bases unmatched to any gene: 3. Germline V gene data show CDR1 as SGHTA and CDR2 as FQGNSA. Written as DNA, the CDR3 is TGTGCCAGCAGCGCGACAGGGGGCTATCAGCCCCAGCATTTT. Protein: CASSATGGYQPQHF.

The chain employs TRBV6-5 and TRBJ2-1, with TRBD1 matching over 12 bases. From germline, CDR1 is MNHEY and CDR2 SVGAGI. CDR3 size: 15 residues. Trimming at V came to 4 bases and at J to 8 bases, leaving 6 bases not matched to a gene. The CDR3 here is CASSLGTGGWDEQFF. In DNA form, the CDR3 reads TGTGCCAGCAGTTTGGGGACAGGGGGCTGGGATGAGCAGTTCTTC.

In its sample, this clone was seen once. The chain combines TRBV6-1 with TRBJ2-4; no clear D. The germline V gene encodes CDR1 MNHNS and CDR2 SASEGT. This CDR3 contains 17 residues. V dropped 2 bases and J dropped 4 bases, with 18 bases sitting between them. The CDR3 sequence is CASSEFTIDGRKNIQYF. In nucleotides, the CDR3 is TGTGCCAGCAGTGAATTTACTATTGACGGCAGAAAAAACATTCAGTACTTC.

The CDR3 region is CSATTRQQGNTIYF. CDR3 coding DNA: TGCAGCGCCACCACCCGACAGCAGGGAAACACCATATATTTT. The V gene is TRBV29-1, the J gene TRBJ1-3, with D possibly TRBD1 on 5 matching bases. The germline V and J ends were trimmed by 7 bases and 4 bases, with 17 bases remaining between them. CDR3 length: 14 residues. Germline values: CDR1 SQVTM, CDR2 ANQGSEA. Together with reference TRBV29-1 and TRBJ1-3, the CDR3 gives the full variable domain: SAVISQKPSRDICQRGTSLTIQCQVDSQVTMMFWYRQQPGQSLTLIATANQGSEATYESGFVIDKFPISRPNLTFSTLTVSNMSPEDSSIYLCSATTRQQGNTIYFGEGSWLTVV.

The rearrangement links TRBV13 to TRBJ2-1, with D unclear. V lost 1 base and J 9 bases, leaving 10 bases between the germline ends. Germline assignment: CDR1 PRHDT and CDR2 FYEKMQ (reference sequence). The length of the CDR3 is 13 residues. CDR3 amino acids: CASSLERYGEQFF. CDR3 DNA: TGTGCCAGCAGCTTAGAACGGTACGGTGAGCAGTTCTTC.